The following is a T cell receptor beta chain sequence with its context. This sample stems from a study of blood T cell repertoires in COVID-19. Study overall: Nucleic acid was either cDNA or gDNA, and it came from T cells, B-cell-depleted T cells, or PBMCs.

Authors' methods: Amplification of reference gene primers was used by the study to estimate nucleated cell counts. Sequencing used immunoSEQ multiplex PCR; TCRdb keeps in-frame clones, though not all of them. V, J and clone size derive from that table, while D and trimming were established from the DNA sequence. The sample yields roughly 250,000 clones, 83% seen once. CDR3 length: 16 amino acids. The V segment lost 5 bases and the J segment 0 bases; nucleotides outside the gene matches: 7. Per the germline V gene, CDR1 is SGHRS and CDR2 is YFSETQ. The sample consisted of peripheral blood. The chain has TRBV5-1 and TRBJ1-4, with 7 bases identical to TRBD1. This TCR was recovered from a human donor in a cohort sampled during active COVID-19. CDR3 amino acids: CASSKGQIATNEKLFF. CDR3 in DNA: TGCGCCAGCAGTAAGGGACAGATTGCAACTAATGAAAAACTGTTTTTT.